The rows below give T cell receptor beta chains drawn from one sample of a study of control samples from healthy donors and cancer patients. Profiled with immunoSEQ multiplex PCR; TCRdb holds only in-frame clones, not every one. The sample comprises 150,000 to 180,000 clones, about 94% of which are singletons, and about 5% rests with the top ten. The sample consisted of blood. The source of these receptors is a man in his forties or fifties in good health. Each CDR3 is given with its conserved first and last residue. D genes are given only for firm matches. The size field is filled for only some rows; it gives once, few, many or a size class.

NA TRBJ2-7 NA TRBV27 CASSLQPRTEQYF TGTGCCAGCAGTCTCCAACCCCGGACGGAGCAGTACTTC
NA TRBJ1-1 NA TRBV5-4 CASSLGGGAGVNTEAFF TGTGCCAGCAGCTTGGGCGGGGGGGCAGGAGTGAACACTGAAGCTTTCTTT
TRBD1 TRBJ1-5 once TRBV6-5 CASRKDRGSNQPQHF TGTGCCAGCAGGAAGGACAGGGGAAGCAATCAGCCCCAGCATTTT
NA TRBJ1-1 NA TRBV4-3 CASSQGRADTEAFF TGCGCCAGCAGCCAAGGACGGGCGGACACTGAAGCTTTCTTT
TRBD2 TRBJ2-1 NA TRBV6-2/TRBV6-3 CASSYLAGGAVNEQFF TGTGCCAGCAGTTACCTCGCCGGGGGGGCTGTCAATGAGCAGTTCTTC
NA TRBJ1-5 NA TRBV19 CASGDTLNQPQHF TGTGCCAGTGGGGACACACTCAATCAGCCCCAGCATTTT
NA TRBJ2-7 NA TRBV19 CASSTAGSVGEQYF TGTGCCAGTAGTACGGCTGGTAGCGTTGGCGAGCAGTACTTC
NA TRBJ1-3 NA TRBV30 CAWSVPRAIGNTIYF TGTGCCTGGAGTGTACCCAGGGCGATTGGAAACACCATATATTTT
NA TRBJ1-2 NA TRBV28 CASSFPMNYGYTF TGTGCCAGCAGTTTTCCAATGAACTATGGCTACACCTTC
TRBD1 TRBJ1-4 NA TRBV6-5 CASSYNPGGPVEKLFF TGTGCCAGCAGTTACAACCCAGGGGGTCCGGTGGAAAAACTGTTTTTT
NA TRBJ1-1 NA TRBV5-4 CASSLNRGGVNTEAFF TGTGCCAGCAGCTTGAATAGGGGAGGGGTGAACACTGAAGCTTTCTTT
NA TRBJ2-4 NA TRBV28 CAIQGGAKNIQYF TGTGCCATCCAGGGGGGGGCCAAAAACATTCAGTACTTC
TRBD1 TRBJ1-2 NA TRBV6-4 CASSEGQGYRYTF TGTGCCAGCAGTGAGGGACAGGGGTATCGCTACACCTTC
TRBD1 TRBJ1-5 NA TRBV28 CASSLSQGAGSNQPQHF TGTGCCAGCAGTTTAAGTCAGGGGGCTGGGAGCAATCAGCCCCAGCATTTT
TRBD1 TRBJ2-2 once TRBV2 CASRGQGNTGELFF TGTGCCAGCAGGGGACAGGGGAACACCGGGGAGCTGTTTTTT
NA TRBJ1-4 once TRBV5-5 CASSLVGTNNEKLFF TGTGCCAGCAGCTTGGTTGGCACCAATAATGAAAAACTGTTTTTT
TRBD1 TRBJ2-1 NA TRBV18 CASSPPIRDSLLF TGTGCCAGCTCACCACCGATCCGGGACAGCCTGCTCTTC
NA TRBJ1-5 NA TRBV18 CASSPESNQPQHF TGTGCCAGCTCACCGGAAAGCAATCAGCCCCAGCATTTT
NA TRBJ1-4 NA TRBV4-1 CASSQQQGSGEKLFF TGCGCCAGCAGCCAACAACAGGGTTCTGGAGAAAAACTGTTTTTT
TRBD1 TRBJ1-3 NA TRBV9 CASSVGWAGQLSGNTIYF TGTGCCAGCAGCGTAGGCTGGGCGGGACAGCTTTCTGGAAACACCATATATTTT
NA TRBJ1-6 once TRBV10-3 CAISEWGNSPLHF TGTGCCATCAGTGAGTGGGGGAATTCACCCCTCCACTTT
NA TRBJ2-2 NA TRBV19 CASSYQGSGELFF TGTGCCAGTAGTTACCAGGGCTCCGGGGAGCTGTTTTTT
TRBD1 TRBJ1-1 NA TRBV4-1 CASSPRTGEAFF TGCGCCAGCAGCCCGAGGACAGGTGAAGCTTTCTTT
TRBD1 TRBJ1-2 NA TRBV11-2 CASSPGGLGYTF TGTGCCAGCAGCCCAGGGGGTTTGGGCTACACCTTC
NA TRBJ1-6 NA TRBV5-1 CASSLVFGGMSPLHF TGCGCCAGCAGCTTGGTTTTCGGGGGTATGTCACCCCTCCACTTT
NA TRBJ1-5 NA TRBV19 CASSLVSNQPQHF TGTGCCAGTAGTTTGGTTAGCAATCAGCCCCAGCATTTT
TRBD1 TRBJ2-7 once TRBV28 CASSTGTGAYEQYF TGTGCCAGCAGCACCGGGACAGGGGCCTACGAGCAGTACTTC
NA TRBJ2-4 NA TRBV7-7 CASSLATARRARNIQYF TGTGCCAGCAGCTTAGCGACGGCCAGGAGGGCCAGAAACATTCAGTACTTC
TRBD2 TRBJ2-7 NA TRBV9 CASSVTSGGPEQYF TGTGCCAGCAGCGTGACTAGCGGGGGCCCCGAGCAGTACTTC
NA TRBJ1-1 NA TRBV12-5 CASEKNTEAFF TGTGCTAGTGAGAAGAACACTGAAGCTTTCTTT
NA TRBJ1-1 once TRBV5-1 CASSFQFQGSGEAFF TGCGCCAGCAGCTTTCAATTCCAGGGTTCCGGGGAAGCTTTCTTT
TRBD1 TRBJ2-7 NA TRBV2 CASSRDSSSYEQYF TGTGCCAGCAGTAGGGACAGTAGCTCCTACGAGCAGTACTTC
NA TRBJ1-4 NA TRBV10-3 CAISPGQSEKLFF TGTGCCATCAGTCCGGGACAAAGCGAAAAACTGTTTTTT
TRBD1 TRBJ1-2 NA TRBV6-6 CASSYPGTGVGGYTF TGTGCCAGCAGTTACCCCGGGACAGGGGTCGGAGGCTACACCTTC
NA TRBJ1-3 NA TRBV7-2 CASSLGPGRSGNTIYF TGTGCCAGCAGCTTGGGACCGGGCCGATCTGGAAACACCATATATTTT